These 14 T cell receptor beta chains share one sample of origin, sequenced in a study of T cell responses to AZD1222 COVID-19 vaccine. Libraries were prepared by immunoSEQ multiplex PCR; TCRdb keeps only in-frame clonotypes and omits some of them. The table shows some 150,000 clones, with around 94% occurring only once. Sequenced here: peripheral blood, sampled on day 0 of AZD1222 vaccination. These receptors were taken from an adult in good health.

The chain is built from TRBV7-8 and TRBJ1-1; possible D gene TRBD1, 5 bases. Trimming left V 5 bases short and J 7 bases short, with 11 bases between. The CDR3 spans 12 residues. The germline gives CDR1 SGHVS, CDR2 FQNEAQ. The CDR3 DNA sequence: TGTGCCAGCAGCCCGGGACGGATTGAAGCTTTCTTT. Its translation is CASSPGRIEAFF.

Turning to this clone: At one boundary the junction diverges from the germline segment, which might be a read error. The genes are TRBV6-1 and TRBJ1-6, with a tentative D call TRBD1 (6 bases). The CDR3 has 13 residues. CDR1 and CDR2 (germline): MNHNS, SASEGT. CDR3 DNA sequence: TGTGCCAGCAGGGAAGGAGGGGGATCACCCCTCCACTTT. Translating it yields CASREGGGSPLHF.

This clone has just one count. The chain has TRBV6-5 and TRBJ2-7; the D gene is possibly TRBD1 (6 bases). The V and J ends lost 7 bases and 5 bases respectively, with 21 bases between them. The CDR3 runs 15 residues. Looked up from germline, CDR1 is MNHEY and CDR2 is SVGAGI. CDR3 in amino acids: CASNLTPGQGDEQYF. CDR3 DNA sequence: TGTGCCAGCAACCTTACCCCGGGACAAGGGGACGAGCAGTACTTC.

This clone was seen just once. The chain is built from TRBV6-2 or TRBV6-3 and TRBJ2-1, with no clear D. V lost 3 bases and J lost 0, with 12 bases in between. This CDR3 region has 16 residues. CDR1 and CDR2 (germline): MNHEY, SVGEGT. CDR3 in amino acids: CASSYFGRTSYNEQFF. In DNA, the CDR3 is TGTGCCAGCAGTTATTTCGGGCGAACCTCCTACAATGAGCAGTTCTTC.

This chain joins TRBV6-4 and TRBJ2-6; D perhaps matches TRBD1 (7 bases). Between the trimmed V and J ends, which lost 0 bases and 0 bases, there was a span of 21 bases. The CDR3 consists of 21 residues. CDR1 and CDR2 (germline): MRHNA, SNTAGT. The CDR3, as DNA: TGTGCCAGCAGTGACTCGCTGTCCCTAGCAGGGGGGTACTCTGGGGCCAACGTCCTGACTTTC. It is translated as CASSDSLSLAGGYSGANVLTF.

The gene calls are TRBV6-6 and TRBJ1-4, with TRBD1 matching 9 bases. V lost 5 bases and J lost 10; bases outside the gene matches: 14. Germline loops: CDR1 MNHNY, CDR2 SVGAGI (reference sequence). This CDR3 is 16 amino acids long. The CDR3 sequence is CASSRGSGQGEGKLFF. The CDR3 DNA follows: TGTGCCAGCAGTCGAGGATCGGGACAGGGCGAGGGAAAACTGTTTTTT.

This clone was seen a single time. The chain is built from TRBV2 and TRBJ1-1; a weak D match, TRBD1 (6 bases). Trimming took off 6 bases at V and 0 bases at J, with 11 bases between the two ends. Per the germline V gene, CDR1 is SNHLY and CDR2 is FYNNEI. This CDR3 spans 14 amino acids. CDR3 DNA: TGTGCCAGCAGGCATTACAGGGTGAACACTGAAGCTTTCTTT. Amino acid sequence: CASRHYRVNTEAFF. Supplemented by reference TRBV2 and TRBJ1-1, the full variable domain reads EPEVTQTPSHQVTQMGQEVILRCVPISNHLYFYWYRQILGQKVEFLVSFYNNEISEKSEIFDDQFSVERPDGSNFTLKIRSTKLEDSAMYFCASRHYRVNTEAFFGQGTRLTVV.

The chain carries TRBV27 and TRBJ2-6; D is uncertain. This CDR3 spans 14 amino acids. CDR1 and CDR2 (germline): MNHEY, SMNVEV (reference sequence). V shed 3 bases and J shed 0 bases, with 3 bases lying between them. CDR3 region: CASSLNSGANVLTF. CDR3 coding DNA: TGTGCCAGCAGTTTGAACTCTGGGGCCAACGTCCTGACTTTC.

The chain links TRBV6-1 to TRBJ1-1; no definite D call. Per the germline V gene, CDR1 is MNHNS and CDR2 is SASEGT. The CDR3 has 14 residues. V lost 3 bases, J lost 1 base, and 9 bases lay in between. Written as DNA, the CDR3 is TGTGCCAGCAGTGACCCTTCCAGGAACACTGAAGCTTTCTTT. Protein: CASSDPSRNTEAFF.

J is TRBJ2-5 and V is TRBV28, with D possibly being TRBD1 (6 bases). Germline values: CDR1 MDHEN, CDR2 SYDVKM. The CDR3 runs 14 residues. Trimming stripped 3 bases from V and 5 bases from J, with 13 bases between. CDR3 in amino acids: CASSFVGHAETQYF. The CDR3 coding sequence is TGTGCCAGCAGTTTCGTGGGACATGCGGAGACCCAGTACTTC.

The V and J genes are TRBV18 and TRBJ2-2; D is unclear. CDR3 size: 18 residues. Germline CDR1 reads KGHSH; CDR2 reads LQKENI. V lost 2 bases to trimming and J lost 0 bases, with 16 bases between them. CDR3 in amino acids: CASSPGLGYGSNTGELFF. CDR3 in DNA: TGTGCCAGCTCACCAGGTCTTGGTTATGGGTCGAACACCGGGGAGCTGTTTTTT.

This sequence joins TRBV9 and TRBJ2-1; D not certain. Per the germline V gene, CDR1 is SGDLS and CDR2 is YYNGEE. The CDR3 is made up of 17 amino acids. V was pared by 0 bases and J by 3 bases, with 16 bases between. Written as DNA, the CDR3 is TGTGCCAGCAGCGTAGCTCAAAGGACCCGAGACTACAATGAGCAGTTCTTC. Residues: CASSVAQRTRDYNEQFF. The whole variable domain, filled in from reference TRBV9 and TRBJ2-1, reads DSGVTQTPKHLITATGQRVTLRCSPRSGDLSVYWYQQSLDQGLQFLIQYYNGEERAKGNILERFSAQQFPDLHSELNLSSLELGDSALYFCASSVAQRTRDYNEQFFGPGTRLTVL.

The chain links TRBV3-1 (or the pseudogene TRBV3-2) to TRBJ1-4, with D perhaps matching TRBD1 (5 bases). Trimming removed 5 bases at V and 6 bases at J, with 16 bases between. CDR1 LGHDT and CDR2 YNNKEL come from the germline V gene (reference sequence). The CDR3 sequence is 15 residues long. CDR3 in DNA: TGTGCCAGCAGCTCTTACGGGGGTGAGCATGAAAAACTGTTTTTT. Translation gives CASSSYGGEHEKLFF.

V usage is TRBV24-1 and J usage is TRBJ1-5; D not certain. V lost 6 bases and J 0 bases, leaving 11 bases between the germline ends. The CDR3 is 15 amino acids. Germline V gene data show CDR1 as KGHDR and CDR2 as SFDVKD. The CDR3 DNA reads TGTGCCACCAGTAAGGGAGATTATAGCAATCAGCCCCAGCATTTT. Its protein product is CATSKGDYSNQPQHF.